This T cell receptor (beta chain) was found in a study of blood T cell repertoires in COVID-19. Some clones are missing from TCRdb's copy, which holds only in-frame ones; the method was immunoSEQ multiplex PCR. The sample has about 130,000 clones, about 80% seen once. This clone was found once. The V gene's germline CDR1 is MGHRA and CDR2 YSYEKL. CDR3 length equals 17 residues. The junction had 8 bases not matched to a gene; V was cut back by 3 bases and J by 1 base. The chain is built from TRBV4-1 and TRBJ2-7; 11 bases agree with TRBD2. This sequence originates from a man between 60 and 75 years old with acute or convalescent COVID-19. Input material: peripheral blood. CDR3 in amino acids: CASSHSPGTSGSYEQYF. CDR3 DNA: TGCGCCAGCAGCCATTCACCCGGGACTAGCGGATCCTACGAGCAGTACTTC.